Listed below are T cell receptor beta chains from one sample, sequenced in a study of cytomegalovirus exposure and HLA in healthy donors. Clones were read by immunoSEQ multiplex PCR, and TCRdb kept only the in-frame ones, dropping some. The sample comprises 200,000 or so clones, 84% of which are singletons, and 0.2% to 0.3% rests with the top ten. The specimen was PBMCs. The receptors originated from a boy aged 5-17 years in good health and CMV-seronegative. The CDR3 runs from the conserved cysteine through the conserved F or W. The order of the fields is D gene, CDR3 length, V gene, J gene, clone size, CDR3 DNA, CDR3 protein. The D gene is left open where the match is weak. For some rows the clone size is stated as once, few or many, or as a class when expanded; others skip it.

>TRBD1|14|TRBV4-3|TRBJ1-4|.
TGCGCCAGCAGCCCCGACAGGGGATTCGAAAAACTGTTTTTT
CASSPDRGFEKLFF
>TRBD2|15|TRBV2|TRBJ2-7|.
TGTGCCAGCAGTTCTAGCGGGGGACTGGGCAACGAGCAGTACTTC
CASSSSGGLGNEQYF
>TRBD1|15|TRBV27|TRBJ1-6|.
TGTGCCAGCAGCCCCAGGGACAGTTATAATTCACCCCTCCACTTT
CASSPRDSYNSPLHF
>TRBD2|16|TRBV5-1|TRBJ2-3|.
TGCGCCAGCAGCTCCGGACTAGCGGGAGGCACAGATACGCAGTATTTT
CASSSGLAGGTDTQYF
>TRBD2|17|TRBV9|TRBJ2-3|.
TGTGCCAGCAGTGTAGGCCGGGGGAGGGGAATCACAGATACGCAGTATTTT
CASSVGRGRGITDTQYF
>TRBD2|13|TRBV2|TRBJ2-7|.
TGTGCCAGCAGTCCCGGGGGGTCCTACGAGCAGTACTTC
CASSPGGSYEQYF
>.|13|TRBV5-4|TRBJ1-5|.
TGTGCCAGCAGCCAGGGGATGGGGCAGCCCCAGCATTTT
CASSQGMGQPQHF
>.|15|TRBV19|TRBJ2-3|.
TGTGCCAGTAGTCTTCAACAGGGCGGGTATGATACGCAGTATTTT
CASSLQQGGYDTQYF
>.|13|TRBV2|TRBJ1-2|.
TGTGCCAGCAGAACAGTATTAAACTATGGCTACACCTTC
CASRTVLNYGYTF
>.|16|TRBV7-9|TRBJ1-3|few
TGTGCCAGCAGCTTAGCCCAGACAGGCTCTGGAAACACCATATATTTT
CASSLAQTGSGNTIYF
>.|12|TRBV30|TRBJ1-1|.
TGTGCCTGGGGGCTTGGGAACACTGAAGCTTTCTTT
CAWGLGNTEAFF
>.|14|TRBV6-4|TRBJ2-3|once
TGTGCCAGCAGTGGCGGCGGGAAAGCAGATACGCAGTATTTT
CASSGGGKADTQYF
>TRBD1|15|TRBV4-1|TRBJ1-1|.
TGCGCCAGCAGCGAAACAGGGGGAAGGAACACTGAAGCTTTCTTT
CASSETGGRNTEAFF
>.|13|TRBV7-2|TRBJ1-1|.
TGTGCCAGCAGCTTCAGATCCAGGACTGAAGCTTTCTTT
CASSFRSRTEAFF
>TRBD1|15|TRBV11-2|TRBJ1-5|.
TGTGCCAGCAGCGCCCCCGGGACAGCTAATCAGCCCCAGCATTTT
CASSAPGTANQPQHF
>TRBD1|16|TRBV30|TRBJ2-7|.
TGTGCCTGGAGTGTGGACTGGACAGGGCCCTCCTACGAGCAGTACTTC
CAWSVDWTGPSYEQYF
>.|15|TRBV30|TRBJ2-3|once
TGTGCCTGGAGTCGCACAGGGTTGGTCCCAGATACGCAGTATTTT
CAWSRTGLVPDTQYF
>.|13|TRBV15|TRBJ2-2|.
TGTGCCACCAGCAGTTACAGGGTTGGAGAGCTGTTTTTT
CATSSYRVGELFF
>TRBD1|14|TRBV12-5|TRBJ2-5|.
TGTGCTAGTGGTCCTCGGACAGGAGTGGAGACCCAGTACTTC
CASGPRTGVETQYF
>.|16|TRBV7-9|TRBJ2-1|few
TGTTCCAGCAGCTTAGATTCGTCAATCGGCGGTGTAGAGCAGTTCTTC
CSSSLDSSIGGVEQFF
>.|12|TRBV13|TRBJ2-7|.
TGTGCCAGCAGCATAGGACTCTACGAGCAGTACTTC
CASSIGLYEQYF
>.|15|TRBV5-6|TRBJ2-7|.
TGTGCCAGCAGCGCGGGTTTGGGGGGTGACTACGAGCAGTACTTC
CASSAGLGGDYEQYF
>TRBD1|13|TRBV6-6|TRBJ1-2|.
TGTGCCAGCAGTTGGGACAGGGGGGGTGGCTACACCTTC
CASSWDRGGGYTF
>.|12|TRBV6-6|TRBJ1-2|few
TGTGCCAGCAGTTACGGCCAGGCTGGCTACACCTTC
CASSYGQAGYTF
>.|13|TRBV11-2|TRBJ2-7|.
TGTGCCAGCAGCTTAGTGGAGCGGCGGGAGCAGTACTTC
CASSLVERREQYF
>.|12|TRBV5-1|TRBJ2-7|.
TGCGCCAGCAGCCCGCCTTCCTGCGAGCAGTACTTC
CASSPPSCEQYF
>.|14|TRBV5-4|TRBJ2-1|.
TGTGCCAGCAGCTTGCGGGGTTACTACAATGAGCAGTTCTTC
CASSLRGYYNEQFF
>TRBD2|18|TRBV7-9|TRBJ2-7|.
TGTGCCAGCAGCTTAGAGGGGACTAGCGGGACCCTCGGCTACGAGCAGTACTTC
CASSLEGTSGTLGYEQYF
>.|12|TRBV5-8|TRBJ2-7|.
TGTGCCAGCAGCTTGTTAACGGGGGAGCAGTACTTC
CASSLLTGEQYF
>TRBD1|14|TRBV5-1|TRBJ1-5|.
TGCGCCAGCAGCCCGACAGGGAGAGATCAGCCCCAGCATTTT
CASSPTGRDQPQHF
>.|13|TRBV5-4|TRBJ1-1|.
TGTGCCAGCAGCTTGGAGGAGGGTCTCCGGGCTTTCTTT
CASSLEEGLRAFF
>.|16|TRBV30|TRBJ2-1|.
TGTGCCTGGAGTGGGCTAGCGAAGAGCTCCTACAATGAGCAGTTCTTC
CAWSGLAKSSYNEQFF
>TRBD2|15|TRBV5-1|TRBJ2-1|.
TGCGCCAGCAGGATAGAAGCGGGGGGTTCCAATGAGCAGTTCTTC
CASRIEAGGSNEQFF
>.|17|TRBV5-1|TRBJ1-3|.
TGCGCCAGCAGCTTGGCCGGGGAGGGGTCTCTTGGAAACACCATATATTTT
CASSLAGEGSLGNTIYF
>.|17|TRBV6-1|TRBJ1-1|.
TGTGCCAGCAGTGAAGCCCGGGACAAGTTCTCGAACACTGAAGCTTTCTTT
CASSEARDKFSNTEAFF
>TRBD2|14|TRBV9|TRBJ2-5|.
TGTGCCAGCAGCCCCAGCGGGGGGGGAGAGACCCAGTACTTC
CASSPSGGGETQYF
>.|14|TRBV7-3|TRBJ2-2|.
TGTGCCAGCAGCTTAAGAGGGGGCACCGGGGAGCTGTTTTTT
CASSLRGGTGELFF
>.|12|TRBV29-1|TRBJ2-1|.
TGCAGCGTTTCACCCGGTTACAATGAGCAGTTCTTC
CSVSPGYNEQFF
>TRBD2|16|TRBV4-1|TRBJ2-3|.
TGCGCCAGCAGCCAAGTTCTAGCGGGGTTCACAGATACGCAGTATTTT
CASSQVLAGFTDTQYF
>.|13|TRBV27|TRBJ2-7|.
TGTGCCAGCAGCGGACAGCCCTCCTACGAGCAGTACTTC
CASSGQPSYEQYF
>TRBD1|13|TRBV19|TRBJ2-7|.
TGTGCCAGTAGCCTAAACCGGGACAGGGCACAGTACTTC
CASSLNRDRAQYF
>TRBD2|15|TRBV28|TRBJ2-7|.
TGTGCCAGCAGTTTAAGGCTAGCGGCAGCCTACGAGCAGTACTTC
CASSLRLAAAYEQYF
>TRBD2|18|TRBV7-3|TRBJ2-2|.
TGTGCCAGCAGCCCCCGTCGGACTAGCGGGATCTTAGGCGGGGAGCTGTTTTTT
CASSPRRTSGILGGELFF
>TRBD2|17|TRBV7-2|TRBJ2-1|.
TGTGCCAGCGACTCTAGTGGGCTAGCGGGGTCCTACAATGAGCAGTTCTTC
CASDSSGLAGSYNEQFF
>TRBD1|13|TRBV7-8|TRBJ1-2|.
TGTGCCAGCAGCTTAGTACGGGACAGTGGCTACACCTTC
CASSLVRDSGYTF
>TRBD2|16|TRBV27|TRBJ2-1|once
TGTGCCAGCAGTTTATGGGGACTAGATTTAGTACATGAGCAGTTCTTC
CASSLWGLDLVHEQFF
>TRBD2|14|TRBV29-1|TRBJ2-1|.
TGCAGCGTTGGGAGCGGGGGAAGGTACAATGAGCAGTTCTTC
CSVGSGGRYNEQFF
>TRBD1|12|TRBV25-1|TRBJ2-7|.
TGTGCCAGCTGGGACAGCCCCTACGAGCAGTACTTC
CASWDSPYEQYF
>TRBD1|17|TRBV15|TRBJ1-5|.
TGTGCCACCAGCAGAGAGGAAAGGGGGCTGAACAATCAGCCCCAGCATTTT
CATSREERGLNNQPQHF
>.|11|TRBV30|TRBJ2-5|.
TGTGCCTGGAGTCTAAAAGAGACCCAGTACTTC
CAWSLKETQYF
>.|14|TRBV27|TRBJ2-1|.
TGTGCCACCCACGACTCCAGCTCCTACAATGAGCAGTTCTTC
CATHDSSSYNEQFF
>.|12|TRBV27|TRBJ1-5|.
TGTGCCAGCTCCACCGGGGGTAGGCCCCAGCATTTT
CASSTGGRPQHF
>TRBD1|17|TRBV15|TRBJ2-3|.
TGTGCCACCAGCATGCTCTATCAGGGGGCGAACGCAGATACGCAGTATTTT
CATSMLYQGANADTQYF
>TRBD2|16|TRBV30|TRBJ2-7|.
TGTGCCTGGAGTGGGGCGCTAGCGGGAGGGAGCTACGAGCAGTACTTC
CAWSGALAGGSYEQYF